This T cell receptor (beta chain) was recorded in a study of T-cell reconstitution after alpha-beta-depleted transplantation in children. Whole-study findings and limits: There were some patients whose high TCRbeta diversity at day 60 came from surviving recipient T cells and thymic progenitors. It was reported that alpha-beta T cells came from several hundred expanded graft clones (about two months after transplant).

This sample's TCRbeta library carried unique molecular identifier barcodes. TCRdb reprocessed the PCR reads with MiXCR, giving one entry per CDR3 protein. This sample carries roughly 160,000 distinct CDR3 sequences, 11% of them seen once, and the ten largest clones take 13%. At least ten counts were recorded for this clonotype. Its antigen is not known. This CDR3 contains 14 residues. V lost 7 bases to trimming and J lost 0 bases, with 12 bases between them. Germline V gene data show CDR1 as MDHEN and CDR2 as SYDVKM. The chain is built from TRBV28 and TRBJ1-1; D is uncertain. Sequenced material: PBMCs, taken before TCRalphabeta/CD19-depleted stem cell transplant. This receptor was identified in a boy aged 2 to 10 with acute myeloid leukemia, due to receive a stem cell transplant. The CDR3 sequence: CASTPTGLNTEAFF. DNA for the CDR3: TGTGCCAGCACACCCACGGGGTTGAACACTGAAGCTTTCTTT.